A single sample gave rise to the 31 T cell receptor beta chains below, sequenced in a study of human T cells and chemical hapten exposure. TCRdb called the 5' RACE reads again in MiXCR, with one record for every CDR3 protein. This sample has about 140,000 distinct CDR3 sequences, with 4.1% found just once. From whole blood left unfractionated, total RNA was extracted. These receptors were collected from a female donor in good health.

At least ten counts were recorded for this clonotype. This rearrangement joins TRBV7-2 to TRBJ1-5; D is uncertain. CDR3 length: 15 residues. Germline-derived CDR1 and CDR2 are SGHTA and FQGNSA. V was trimmed by 2 bases and J by 0 bases, leaving 8 bases between them. CDR3 in amino acids: CASSLKGISNQPQHF. The DNA for the CDR3 is TGTGCCAGCAGCTTAAAAGGGATTAGCAATCAGCCCCAGCATTTT.

There are a few counts of this clonotype. This sequence joins TRBV14 and TRBJ2-7; TRBD1 might be the D (6 bases). The CDR3 length is 13 residues. Looked up from germline, CDR1 is SGHDN and CDR2 is FVKESK. V was pared by 4 bases and J by 6 bases, with 13 bases between. CDR3 in amino acids: CASSRTGKREQYF. The CDR3 region has the DNA TGTGCCAGCAGCCGAACAGGGAAGCGCGAGCAGTACTTC.

The sample holds many counts of this clonotype. At one of its ends the junction is not consistent with the germline gene, which may arise from a read error. This chain connects TRBV7-7 to TRBJ2-5; the match to TRBD1 covers 9 bases. The CDR3 runs to 16 residues. Per germline, CDR1 SSHAT and CDR2 FNYEAQ (reference sequence). The CDR3 loop is CASSLLGTGSLETQYF. CDR3 in DNA: TGTGCTAGCAGCTTATTGGGGACAGGGTCCCTGGAGACCCAGTACTTC.

At least ten counts were recorded for this clonotype. The V and J genes are TRBV13 and TRBJ1-1; 10 bases match TRBD1. The CDR3 is made up of 13 amino acids. Per the germline V gene, CDR1 is PRHDT and CDR2 is FYEKMQ (reference sequence). J was trimmed by 11 bases and V by 5 bases; bases with no gene match: 8. This CDR3 reads CASSARQGARAFF. The CDR3, as DNA: TGTGCCAGCAGCGCAAGACAGGGGGCGAGGGCTTTCTTT. Supplemented by reference TRBV13 and TRBJ1-1, the full variable domain reads AAGVIQSPRHLIKEKRETATLKCYPIPRHDTVYWYQQGPGQDPQFLISFYEKMQSDKGSIPDRFSAQQFSDYHSELNMSSLELGDSALYFCASSARQGARAFFGQGTRLTVV.

This chain links TRBV7-2 with TRBJ2-1; 9 nucleotides align to TRBD2. The V segment lost 1 base and the J segment 0 bases; nucleotides outside the gene matches: 4. Germline V gene sequence: CDR1 SGHTA, CDR2 FQGNSA. The CDR3 sequence is 17 residues long. CDR3 coding DNA: TGTGCCAGCAGCTTAGACCTAGCGGGGAGCTCCTACAATGAGCAGTTCTTC. Amino acid sequence: CASSLDLAGSSYNEQFF.

This clonotype was recorded at least ten times. The chain recombines TRBV20-1 with TRBJ2-1, with TRBD2 identical over 7 bases. This CDR3 comprises 14 residues. The germline gives CDR1 DFQATT, CDR2 SNEGSKA (reference sequence). The ends lost 5 bases at V and 1 base at J; junction bases unmatched: 5. The CDR3 loop is CSAPRRGSYNEQFF. The CDR3 nucleotides read TGCAGTGCTCCGCGGCGGGGGTCCTACAATGAGCAGTTCTTC.

There are a few counts of this clonotype. The CDR3 region is CASSPRSGFGNNQPQHF. CDR3 bases: TGTGCCAGCTCACCACGTTCGGGATTTGGAAACAATCAGCCCCAGCATTTT. The V gene is TRBV18, the J gene TRBJ1-5; unclear D gene. The germline V gene encodes CDR1 KGHSH and CDR2 LQKENI. This CDR3 is built from 17 residues. V lost 1 base to trimming and J lost 3 bases, with 16 bases between them.

This clonotype was detected many times. The chain is built from TRBV20-1 and TRBJ2-3; unclear D gene. The CDR3 has 12 amino acids. V lost 3 bases, J lost 0 bases, and 4 bases lay in between. Germline V gene lookup returns CDR1 DFQATT and CDR2 SNEGSKA (reference sequence). The CDR3 region is CSASASTDTQYF. The CDR3 DNA sequence: TGCAGTGCTAGTGCCAGCACAGATACGCAGTATTTT.

This clonotype has at least ten counts. The chain recombines TRBV6-5 with TRBJ1-4, with D possibly TRBD1 on 6 matching bases. There are 13 residues in the CDR3. Germline V gives CDR1 MNHEY, CDR2 SVGAGI. The V gene lost 4 bases and the J gene lost 6 bases, with 9 bases spanning the gap. In nucleotides, the CDR3 is TGTGCCAGCAGTTCACAGGGTGATGAAAAACTGTTTTTT. Encoded protein: CASSSQGDEKLFF.

At least ten counts were recorded for this clonotype. The chain joins TRBV18 to TRBJ1-5; no reliable D call. Germline lookup yields CDR1 KGHSH and CDR2 LQKENI. The CDR3 extends over 12 amino acids. V dropped 3 bases and J dropped 3 bases, with 3 bases sitting between them. CDR3 sequence (DNA): TGTGCCAGCTCACCGATCAATCAGCCCCAGCATTTT. Residues: CASSPINQPQHF. Complete variable domain (other parts from reference TRBV18 and TRBJ1-5): NAGVMQNPRHLVRRRGQEARLRCSPMKGHSHVYWYRQLPEEGLKFMVYLQKENIIDESGMPKERFSAEFPKEGPSILRIQQVVRGDSAAYFCASSPINQPQHFGDGTRLSIL.

The sample holds many counts of this clonotype. The chain employs TRBV7-9 and TRBJ2-5; D remains ambiguous. The germline V gene has CDR1 SEHNR and CDR2 FQNEAQ (reference sequence). The CDR3 has 12 amino acids. The V gene lost 5 bases and the J gene lost 2 bases, with 6 bases spanning the gap. The CDR3 nucleotides are TGTGCCAGCAGCCACCTACAAGAGACCCAGTACTTC. Amino acid sequence: CASSHLQETQYF.

This clonotype was counted at least ten times. The J gene is TRBJ2-7, the V gene TRBV20-1; 8 bases are shared with TRBD1. The CDR3 has 12 amino acids. Looked up from germline, CDR1 is DFQATT and CDR2 is SNEGSKA (reference sequence). The junction had 6 bases not matched to a gene; V was cut back by 6 bases and J by 5 bases. This CDR3 is CSAAQGVDEQYF. CDR3 DNA sequence: TGCAGTGCGGCACAGGGGGTTGACGAGCAGTACTTC.

Details on this clonotype: This may stem from a read error, because a much larger clone lies one nucleotide away. V is TRBV9 and J is TRBJ2-3; D gene unclear. The J call is uncertain, as TRBJ1-5 better fits the DNA end. This CDR3 spans 14 amino acids. CDR1 is SGDLS, CDR2 YYNGEE, per germline. The CDR3 here is CASSVRAAADTQHF. The CDR3 DNA reads TGTGCCAGCAGCGTGAGGGCCGCCGCAGATACGCAGCATTTT.

In its sample, this clonotype was seen a few times. This sequence joins TRBV9 and TRBJ2-1; tentatively, D is TRBD2 (6 bases). This CDR3 is built from 13 residues. The V end was cut by 4 bases, the J end by 9 bases, with 14 bases between. Looked up from germline, CDR1 is SGDLS and CDR2 is YYNGEE. In DNA, the CDR3 is TGTGCCAGCAGCCTGAGTCTGGGGGGTGAGCAGTTCTTC. It specifies CASSLSLGGEQFF.

Concerning this clonotype: A read error may be the cause here, since a much bigger clone is one base away. The rearrangement links TRBV15 to TRBJ1-2, with D possibly matching TRBD1 (6 bases). The length of the CDR3 is 14 residues. The V gene's germline CDR1 is LNHNV and CDR2 YYDKDF (reference sequence). CDR3 protein: CATQLDSTNDGYTF. The CDR3 nucleotides are TGTGCCACCCAATTGGACAGTACTAACGATGGCTACACCTTC.

This clonotype showed up many times. The chain carries TRBV2 and TRBJ1-1; D is unresolved. Germline CDR1 and CDR2: SNHLY and FYNNEI. This CDR3 contains 11 residues. Trimming removed 8 bases at V and 6 bases at J, with 10 bases between. The CDR3 nucleotides are TGTGCCAGCGCTGAGGGTCCTGAAGCTTTCTTT. Its protein product is CASAEGPEAFF. Full variable domain (missing parts from reference TRBV2 and TRBJ1-1): EPEVTQTPSHQVTQMGQEVILRCVPISNHLYFYWYRQILGQKVEFLVSFYNNEISEKSEIFDDQFSVERPDGSNFTLKIRSTKLEDSAMYFCASAEGPEAFFGQGTRLTVV.

This clonotype appeared many times. V gene TRBV20-1 combines with J gene TRBJ1-1; TRBD1 matches at 9 bases. The germline gives CDR1 DFQATT, CDR2 SNEGSKA (reference sequence). Trimming cost V 2 bases and J 7 bases; bases outside gene matches: 2. This CDR3 comprises 12 residues. This CDR3 is CSARRQGVEAFF. For the CDR3, the DNA is TGCAGTGCTAGAAGACAGGGGGTTGAAGCTTTCTTT.

At least ten counts were recorded for this clonotype. The chain couples TRBV6-1 to TRBJ1-1; 11 nucleotides agree with TRBD1. This CDR3 has 14 residues. V dropped 5 bases and J dropped 4; count of bases not matched to a gene: 3. CDR1 is MNHNS, CDR2 SASEGT, per germline. The CDR3 nucleotides read TGTGCCAGCAGTCCCGGGACAGGGGGCACTGAAGCTTTCTTT. Protein: CASSPGTGGTEAFF.

This clonotype was observed many times. The genes are TRBV11-2 and TRBJ2-1; D not resolved. The germline gives CDR1 SGHAT, CDR2 FQNNGV. Trimming shortened V by 1 base and J by 2 bases, and 9 bases separated the two germline ends. This CDR3 contains 15 residues. This CDR3 reads CASSLGVGTYNEQFF. The DNA for the CDR3 is TGTGCCAGCAGCTTAGGAGTAGGAACCTACAATGAGCAGTTCTTC.

In its sample, this clonotype was seen many times. The chain links TRBV12-3 or TRBV12-4 to TRBJ2-1, with 12 bases identical to TRBD2. CDR3 length equals 15 residues. The junction had 2 bases not matched to a gene; V was cut back by 4 bases and J by 4 bases. The CDR3 is CASSSSGGAYNEQFF. CDR3 coding DNA: TGTGCCAGCAGTTCTAGCGGGGGGGCGTACAATGAGCAGTTCTTC.

This clonotype was recorded at least ten times. This rearrangement joins TRBV10-3 to TRBJ2-1, with 8 bases matching TRBD1. Trimming took 0 bases from V and 5 from J; bases not matched to a gene: 6. The CDR3 runs to 16 residues. Germline CDR1 ENHRY, CDR2 SYGVKD. The DNA for the CDR3 is TGTGCCATCAGTGAGTCACGAGACAGGGGCCACAATGAGCAGTTCTTC. This codes for CAISESRDRGHNEQFF.

This clonotype is termed medium-sized (0.01 to 0.1%). The chain joins TRBV11-1 to TRBJ2-1; D may correspond to TRBD1 or TRBD2 (5 bases each). The V gene lost 2 bases and the J gene lost 6 bases, with 11 bases spanning the gap. CDR1 and CDR2 (germline): SGHAT, FQDESV (reference sequence). This CDR3 contains 14 residues. This CDR3 reads CASSLRGPGNEQFF. The CDR3, as DNA: TGTGCCAGCAGCTTACGGGGCCCAGGCAATGAGCAGTTCTTC.

This clonotype has at least ten counts. V usage is TRBV2 and J usage is TRBJ1-1, with D perhaps matching TRBD1 (5 bases). The CDR3 length is 13 residues. Germline loops: CDR1 SNHLY, CDR2 FYNNEI. V was cut by 6 bases and J by 0 bases, with 8 bases left in between. In DNA, the CDR3 is TGTGCCAGCAGGGGGACGATGAACACTGAAGCTTTCTTT. Translation: CASRGTMNTEAFF.

This clonotype was observed at least ten times. The V call is TRBV4-2, the J call TRBJ1-1; 8 nucleotides match TRBD1. V shed 3 bases, J shed 2 bases, and the junction held 5 bases outside the gene matches. Germline CDR1 and CDR2: LGHNA and YNFKEQ. This CDR3 is 15 amino acids long. CDR3 sequence (DNA): TGTGCCAGCAGCCAGACAGGACAGGGAAACACTGAAGCTTTCTTT. This gives the protein CASSQTGQGNTEAFF.

This clonotype came up many times. This chain connects TRBV7-3 to TRBJ1-1; D is undetermined. This CDR3 spans 13 amino acids. V lost 5 bases, J lost 0 bases, and 7 bases lay in between. Germline assignment: CDR1 SGHTA and CDR2 FQGTGA. In DNA, the CDR3 is TGTGCCAGCAGCCGACGGATGAACACTGAAGCTTTCTTT. It translates to CASSRRMNTEAFF.

This clonotype was seen ten or more times. This rearrangement joins TRBV12-3 or TRBV12-4 to TRBJ2-5; D is ambiguous. Between the trimmed V and J ends, which lost 3 bases and 2 bases, there was a span of 10 bases. CDR3 size: 14 residues. The CDR3 is CASSFRTTQETQYF. As DNA, the CDR3 is TGTGCCAGCAGTTTTAGGACGACGCAAGAGACCCAGTACTTC.

This clonotype has at least ten counts. The V call is TRBV5-1, the J call TRBJ2-7; 12 positions match TRBD2. The V gene's germline CDR1 is SGHRS and CDR2 YFSETQ. Losses at the gene ends were 4 bases for V and 5 bases for J; bases not matched to a gene: 7. CDR3 length: 15 amino acids. The CDR3 here is CASSGRTSGVDEQYF. CDR3 sequence (DNA): TGCGCCAGCAGCGGGCGGACTAGCGGGGTTGACGAGCAGTACTTC.

This clonotype was found many times. The chain links TRBV7-2 to TRBJ2-4, with unresolved D. V dropped 1 base and J dropped 3 bases, with 16 bases sitting between them. CDR1 and CDR2 from the germline V gene are SGHTA and FQGNSA. The CDR3 sequence is 17 residues long. CDR3 nucleotides: TGTGCCAGCAGCTTAGTAGGTTTGGGGTCGGGCAAAAACATTCAGTACTTC. Translation: CASSLVGLGSGKNIQYF.

This clonotype was seen ten or more times. The rearrangement links TRBV12-3 or TRBV12-4 to TRBJ1-1; unclear D gene. V was trimmed by 6 bases and J by 1 base, leaving 9 bases between them. This CDR3 contains 13 residues. The CDR3 DNA reads as TGTGCCAGCAGAAAGACCGCGAACACTGAAGCTTTCTTT. It yields the protein CASRKTANTEAFF.

A single count supports this clonotype. This could be a read error, since a much larger clone is one nucleotide away. The V gene is TRBV7-2, the J gene TRBJ2-3; 10 bases are shared with TRBD1. CDR1 SGHTA and CDR2 FQGNSA come from the germline V gene. V lost 5 bases, J lost 7 bases, and 9 bases stayed unmatched. There are 15 residues in the CDR3. The CDR3 is CASSPGDRGGYTQYF. DNA of the CDR3: TGTGCCAGCAGCCCCGGGGACAGGGGAGGGTATACGCAGTATTTT. Based on the CDR3 plus reference TRBV7-2 and TRBJ2-3, the full variable domain is GAGVSQSPSNKVTEKGKDVELRCDPISGHTALYWYRQSLGQGLEFLIYFQGNSAPDKSGLPSDRFSAERTGGSVSTLTIQRTQQEDSAVYLCASSPGDRGGYTQYFGPGTRLTVL.

The V gene is TRBV4-3, the J gene TRBJ1-4; D gene ambiguous. Germline CDR1 reads LGHNA; CDR2 reads YSLEER. The CDR3 extends over 12 amino acids. Trimming cost V 3 bases and J 8 bases, with 7 bases left between them. CDR3: CASSQTSEKLFF. As DNA, the CDR3 is TGCGCCAGCAGCCAGACGTCCGAAAAACTGTTTTTT.